The present TCR beta chain was sequenced within a study of early stage breast cancer tumors. General study points: Commonly generated sequences made up most enriched TCRB sequences shared between patients.

There are 13 residues in the CDR3. Germline V gene data show CDR1 as MNHNY and CDR2 as SVGAGI (reference sequence). Deletions cut 3 bases from V and 4 bases from J, with 10 bases between. This table comes from immunoSEQ multiplex PCR, and its TCRdb copy is limited to in-frame clones, with some not included. This sample has 9,000 to 9,500 clones, with roughly 70% found just once. There are a few counts of this clone. Its specificity is not known. What was sequenced was breast tumor tissue. This sequence originates from a person aged 45 to 59 with breast cancer. The gene calls are TRBV6-6 and TRBJ2-7; maybe TRBD2 (7 bases). The CDR3 protein is CASSYRGGYEQYF. The CDR3, as DNA: TGTGCCAGCAGTTATAGGGGGGGGTACGAGCAGTACTTC.